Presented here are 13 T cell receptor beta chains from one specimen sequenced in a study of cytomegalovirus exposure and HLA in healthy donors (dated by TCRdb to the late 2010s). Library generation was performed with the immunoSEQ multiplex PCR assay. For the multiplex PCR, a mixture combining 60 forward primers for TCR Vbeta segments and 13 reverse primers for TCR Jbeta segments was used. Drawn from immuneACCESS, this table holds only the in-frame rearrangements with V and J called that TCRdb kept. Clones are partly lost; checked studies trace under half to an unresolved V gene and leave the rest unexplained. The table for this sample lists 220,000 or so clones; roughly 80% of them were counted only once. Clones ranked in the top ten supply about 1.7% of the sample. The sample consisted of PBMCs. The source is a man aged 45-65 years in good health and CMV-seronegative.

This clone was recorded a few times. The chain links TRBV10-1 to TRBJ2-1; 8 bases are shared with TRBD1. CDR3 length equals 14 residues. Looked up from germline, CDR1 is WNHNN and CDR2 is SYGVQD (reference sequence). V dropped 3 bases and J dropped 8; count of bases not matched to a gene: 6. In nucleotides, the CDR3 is TGCGCCAGCAGTGATAGCACAGGGGGATATGAGCAGTTCTTC. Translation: CASSDSTGGYEQFF.

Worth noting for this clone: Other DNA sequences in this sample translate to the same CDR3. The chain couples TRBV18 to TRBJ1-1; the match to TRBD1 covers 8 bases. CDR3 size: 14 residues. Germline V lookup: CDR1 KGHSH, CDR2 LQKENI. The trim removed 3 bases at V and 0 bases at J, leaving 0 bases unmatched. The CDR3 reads CASSPDRVNTEAFF. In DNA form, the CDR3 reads TGTGCCAGCTCACCGGACAGGGTGAACACTGAAGCTTTCTTT.

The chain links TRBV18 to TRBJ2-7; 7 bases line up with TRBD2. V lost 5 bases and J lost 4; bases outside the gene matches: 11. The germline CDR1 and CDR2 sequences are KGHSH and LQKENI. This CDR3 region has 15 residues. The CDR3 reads CASSESSGNRYEQYF. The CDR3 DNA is TGTGCCAGCTCAGAATCCAGCGGGAATCGGTACGAGCAGTACTTC.

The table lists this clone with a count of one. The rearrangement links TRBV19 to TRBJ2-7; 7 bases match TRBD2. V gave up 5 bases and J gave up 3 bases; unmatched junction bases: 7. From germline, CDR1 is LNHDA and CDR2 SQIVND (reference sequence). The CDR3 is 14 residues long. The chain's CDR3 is CASSPWEGGYEQYF. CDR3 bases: TGTGCCAGTAGTCCCTGGGAGGGTGGCTACGAGCAGTACTTC.

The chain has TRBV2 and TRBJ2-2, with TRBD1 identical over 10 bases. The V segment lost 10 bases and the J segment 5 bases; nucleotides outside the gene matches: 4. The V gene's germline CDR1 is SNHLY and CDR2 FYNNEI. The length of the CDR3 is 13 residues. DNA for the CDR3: TGTGCCACCGGGGGACAGGGGACCGGGGAGCTGTTTTTT. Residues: CATGGQGTGELFF.

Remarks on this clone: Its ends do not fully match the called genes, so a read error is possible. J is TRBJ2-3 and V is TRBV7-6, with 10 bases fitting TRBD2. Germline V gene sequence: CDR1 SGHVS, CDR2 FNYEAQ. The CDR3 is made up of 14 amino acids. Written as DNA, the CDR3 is TGTGCCAACAGCCGAGGGACTAGCGCAGATACGCAGTATTTT. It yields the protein CANSRGTSADTQYF.

CDR3 residues: CASSFGLAVGTDTQYF. The CDR3 coding sequence is TGTGCCAGCAGTTTTGGACTAGCTGTTGGCACAGATACGCAGTATTTT. J is TRBJ2-3 and V is TRBV27; TRBD2 matches at 8 bases. The CDR3 is 16 amino acids. Trimming cost V 3 bases and J 1 base; bases outside gene matches: 6. From germline, CDR1 is MNHEY and CDR2 SMNVEV (reference sequence).

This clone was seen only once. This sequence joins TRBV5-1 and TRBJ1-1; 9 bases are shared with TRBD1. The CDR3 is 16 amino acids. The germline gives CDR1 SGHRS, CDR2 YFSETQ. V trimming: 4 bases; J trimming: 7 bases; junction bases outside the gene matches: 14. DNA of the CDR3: TGCGCCAGCAGCCGGGTTAGAGGACAGGGGTTGAGTGAAGCTTTCTTT. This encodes CASSRVRGQGLSEAFF.

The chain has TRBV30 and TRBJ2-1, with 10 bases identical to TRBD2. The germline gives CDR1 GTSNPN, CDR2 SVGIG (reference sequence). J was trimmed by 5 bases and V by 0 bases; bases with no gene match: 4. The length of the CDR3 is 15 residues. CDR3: CAWSVTSGNHNEQFF. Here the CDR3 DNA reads TGTGCCTGGAGTGTTACTAGCGGGAACCACAATGAGCAGTTCTTC. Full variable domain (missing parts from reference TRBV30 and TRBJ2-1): SQTIHQWPATLVQPVGSPLSLECTVEGTSNPNLYWYRQAAGRGLQLLFYSVGIGQISSEVPQNLSASRPQDRQFILSSKKLLLSDSGFYLCAWSVTSGNHNEQFFGPGTRLTVL.

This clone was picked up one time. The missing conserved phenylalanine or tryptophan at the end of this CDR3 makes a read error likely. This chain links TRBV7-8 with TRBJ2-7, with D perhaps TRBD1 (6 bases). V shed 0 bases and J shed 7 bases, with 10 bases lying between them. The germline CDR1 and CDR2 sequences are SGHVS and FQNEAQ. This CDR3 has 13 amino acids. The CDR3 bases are TGTGCCAGCAGCTTAGCAACAGGGAAGGAGCAGTACCTC. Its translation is CASSLATGKEQYL.

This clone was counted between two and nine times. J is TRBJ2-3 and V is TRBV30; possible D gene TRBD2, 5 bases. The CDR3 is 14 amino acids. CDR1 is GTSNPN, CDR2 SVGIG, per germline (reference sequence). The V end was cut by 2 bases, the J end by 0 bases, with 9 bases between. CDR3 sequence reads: CAWSPGFSTDTQYF. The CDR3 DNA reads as TGTGCCTGGAGTCCGGGGTTCAGCACAGATACGCAGTATTTT.

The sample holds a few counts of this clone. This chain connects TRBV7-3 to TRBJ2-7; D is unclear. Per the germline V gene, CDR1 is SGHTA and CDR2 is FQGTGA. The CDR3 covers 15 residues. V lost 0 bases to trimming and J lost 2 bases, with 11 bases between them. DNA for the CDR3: TGTGCCAGCAGCTTAACTCCACTCATGCCCTACGAGCAGTACTTC. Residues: CASSLTPLMPYEQYF. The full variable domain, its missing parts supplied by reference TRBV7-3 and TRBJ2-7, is GAGVSQTPSNKVTEKGKYVELRCDPISGHTALYWYRQSLGQGPEFLIYFQGTGAADDSGLPNDRFFAVRPEGSVSTLKIQRTERGDSAVYLCASSLTPLMPYEQYFGPGTRLTVT.

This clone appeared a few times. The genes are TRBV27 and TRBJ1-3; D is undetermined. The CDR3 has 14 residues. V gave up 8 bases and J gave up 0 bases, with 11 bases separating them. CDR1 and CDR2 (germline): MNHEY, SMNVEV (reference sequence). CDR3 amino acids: CASRLSGSGNTIYF. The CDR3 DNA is TGTGCCAGCCGTCTTAGTGGCTCTGGAAACACCATATATTTT.